This T cell receptor (beta chain) was recovered during a study of identical twins. General observations from the study: Analyses of zero insertions could, in part, be confounded by invariant MAIT and iNKT cells.

Unique molecular identifiers were present on cDNA, and template switching added a universal primer site. In TCRdb, the 5' RACE reads were re-called with MiXCR into one record per CDR3 protein. In the table there are roughly 770,000 distinct CDR3 sequences, roughly 18% of which are singletons. Comments on this clonotype: The antigen remains unidentified.

In germline, CDR1 is SGHKS, CDR2 YYEKEE (reference sequence). V was shortened by 0 bases and J by 1 base, with 10 bases between the two germline ends. The CDR3 is made up of 15 amino acids. This sample was also put to use in a study of T cells expressing NK-cell markers. As reported in that work: No clear determination of HCMV specificity was made for expanded NKG2C+ T cell clones.

The V and J genes are TRBV5-5 and TRBJ1-1; D uncertain. The clonotype originates from a woman aged 18-29 years in good health. The specimen sequenced was PBMCs. The CDR3 sequence is CASSLGVTQNTEAFF. The CDR3 bases are TGTGCCAGCAGCTTGGGTGTGACGCAGAACACTGAAGCTTTCTTT.